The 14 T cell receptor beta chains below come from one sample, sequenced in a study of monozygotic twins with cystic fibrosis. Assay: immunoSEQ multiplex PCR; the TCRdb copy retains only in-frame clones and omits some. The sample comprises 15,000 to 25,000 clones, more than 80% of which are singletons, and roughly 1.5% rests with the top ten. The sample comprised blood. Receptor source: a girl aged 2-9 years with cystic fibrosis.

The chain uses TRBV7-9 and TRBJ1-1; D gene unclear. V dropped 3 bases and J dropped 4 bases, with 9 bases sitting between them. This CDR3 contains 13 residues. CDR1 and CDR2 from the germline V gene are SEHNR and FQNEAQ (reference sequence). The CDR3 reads CASSFLGGTEAFF. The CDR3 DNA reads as TGTGCCAGCAGCTTCCTAGGCGGCACTGAAGCTTTCTTT. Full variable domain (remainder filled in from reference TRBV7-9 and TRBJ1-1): DTGVSQNPRHKITKRGQNVTFRCDPISEHNRLYWYRQTLGQGPEFLTYFQNEAQLEKSRLLSDRFSAERPKGSFSTLEIQRTEQGDSAMYLCASSFLGGTEAFFGQGTRLTVV.

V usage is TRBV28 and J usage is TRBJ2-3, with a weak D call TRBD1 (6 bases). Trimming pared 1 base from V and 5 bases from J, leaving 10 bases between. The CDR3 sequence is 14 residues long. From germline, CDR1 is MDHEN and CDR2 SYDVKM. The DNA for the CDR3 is TGTGCCAGCAGTTTATACCAGGGGCAAGATACGCAGTATTTT. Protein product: CASSLYQGQDTQYF.

The CDR3 region is CASSLGQGETGELFF. CDR3 DNA sequence: TGCGCCAGCAGCTTGGGACAGGGCGAAACCGGGGAGCTGTTTTTT. This chain uses TRBV5-1 with TRBJ2-2; 7 bases map to TRBD1. The CDR3 has 15 amino acids. In germline, CDR1 is SGHRS, CDR2 YFSETQ. V trimming: 0 bases; J trimming: 5 bases; junction bases outside the gene matches: 4.

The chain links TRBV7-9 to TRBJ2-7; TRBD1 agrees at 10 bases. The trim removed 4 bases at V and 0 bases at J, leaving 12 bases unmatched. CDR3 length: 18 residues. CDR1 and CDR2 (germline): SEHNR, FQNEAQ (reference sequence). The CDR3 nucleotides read TGTGCCAGCAGCTCCGACAGGGGGCTCCTTGCCAGCTCCTACGAGCAGTACTTC. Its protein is CASSSDRGLLASSYEQYF. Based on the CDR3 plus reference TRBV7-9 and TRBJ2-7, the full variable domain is DTGVSQNPRHKITKRGQNVTFRCDPISEHNRLYWYRQTLGQGPEFLTYFQNEAQLEKSRLLSDRFSAERPKGSFSTLEIQRTEQGDSAMYLCASSSDRGLLASSYEQYFGPGTRLTVT.

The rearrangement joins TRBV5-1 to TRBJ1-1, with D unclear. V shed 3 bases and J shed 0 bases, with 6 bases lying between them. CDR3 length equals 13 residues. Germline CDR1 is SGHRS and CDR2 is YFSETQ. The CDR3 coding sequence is TGCGCCAGCAGCTCCAGGATGAACACTGAAGCTTTCTTT. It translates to CASSSRMNTEAFF.

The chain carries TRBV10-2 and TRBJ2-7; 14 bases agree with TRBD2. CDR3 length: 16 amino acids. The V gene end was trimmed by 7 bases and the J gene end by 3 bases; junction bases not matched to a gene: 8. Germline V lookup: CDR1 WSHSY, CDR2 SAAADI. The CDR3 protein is CASIGTSGSKGYEQYF. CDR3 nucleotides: TGCGCCAGCATCGGGACTAGCGGGAGTAAGGGCTACGAGCAGTACTTC.

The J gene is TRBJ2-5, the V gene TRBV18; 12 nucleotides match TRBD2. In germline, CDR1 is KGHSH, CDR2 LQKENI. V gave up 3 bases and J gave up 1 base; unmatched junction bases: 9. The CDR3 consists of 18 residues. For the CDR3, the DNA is TGTGCCAGCTCACCCCCGTCACTAGCGGGGGGACCCCAAGAGACCCAGTACTTC. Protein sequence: CASSPPSLAGGPQETQYF.

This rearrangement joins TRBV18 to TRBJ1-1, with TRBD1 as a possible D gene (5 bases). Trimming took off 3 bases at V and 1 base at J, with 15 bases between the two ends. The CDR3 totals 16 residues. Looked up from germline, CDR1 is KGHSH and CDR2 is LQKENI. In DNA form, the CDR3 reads TGTGCCAGCTCACCGGCAGGGAGGCGGGAGAACACTGAAGCTTTCTTT. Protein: CASSPAGRRENTEAFF. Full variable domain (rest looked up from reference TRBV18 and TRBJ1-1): NAGVMQNPRHLVRRRGQEARLRCSPMKGHSHVYWYRQLPEEGLKFMVYLQKENIIDESGMPKERFSAEFPKEGPSILRIQQVVRGDSAAYFCASSPAGRRENTEAFFGQGTRLTVV.

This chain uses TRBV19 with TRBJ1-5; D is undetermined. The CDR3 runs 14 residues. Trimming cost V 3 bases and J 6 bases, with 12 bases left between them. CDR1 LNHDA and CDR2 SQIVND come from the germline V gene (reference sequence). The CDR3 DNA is TGTGCCAGTAGTATCGGCCTGGAAAGTCAGCCCCAGCATTTT. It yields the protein CASSIGLESQPQHF.

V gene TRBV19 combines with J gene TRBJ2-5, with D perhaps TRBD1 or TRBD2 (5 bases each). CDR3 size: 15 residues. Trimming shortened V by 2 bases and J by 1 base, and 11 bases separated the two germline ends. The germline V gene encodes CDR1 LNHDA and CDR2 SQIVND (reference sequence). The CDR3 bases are TGTGCCAGTAGTATAACGCAGGGACCCCAAGAGACCCAGTACTTC. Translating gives CASSITQGPQETQYF. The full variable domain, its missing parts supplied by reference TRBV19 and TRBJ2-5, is DGGITQSPKYLFRKEGQNVTLSCEQNLNHDAMYWYRQDPGQGLRLIYYSQIVNDFQKGDIAEGYSVSREKKESFPLTVTSAQKNPTAFYLCASSITQGPQETQYFGPGTRLLVL.

Here the CDR3 reads CASSLKTGRATTHEQYF. The CDR3 bases are TGTGCCAGCAGCTTGAAGACAGGCCGTGCTACTACCCACGAGCAGTACTTC. The rearrangement joins TRBV5-6 to TRBJ2-7; TRBD1 might be the D (6 bases). Germline CDR1 and CDR2: SGHDT and YYEEEE. The CDR3 consists of 17 residues. Trimming stripped 1 base from V and 5 bases from J, with 22 bases between.

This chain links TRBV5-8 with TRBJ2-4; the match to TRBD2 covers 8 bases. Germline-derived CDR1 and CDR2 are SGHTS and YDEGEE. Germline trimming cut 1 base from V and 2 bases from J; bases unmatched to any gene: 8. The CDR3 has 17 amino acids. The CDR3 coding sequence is TGTGCCAGCAGCTTGATGCCGGGAGGGGTGTCCAAAAACATTCAGTACTTC. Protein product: CASSLMPGGVSKNIQYF.

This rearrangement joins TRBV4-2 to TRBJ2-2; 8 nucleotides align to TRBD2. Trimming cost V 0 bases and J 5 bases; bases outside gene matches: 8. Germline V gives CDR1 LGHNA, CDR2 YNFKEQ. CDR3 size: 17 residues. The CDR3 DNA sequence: TGTGCCAGCAGCCAAGATACAGCGGGGGCAGGGACCGGGGAGCTGTTTTTT. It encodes CASSQDTAGAGTGELFF.

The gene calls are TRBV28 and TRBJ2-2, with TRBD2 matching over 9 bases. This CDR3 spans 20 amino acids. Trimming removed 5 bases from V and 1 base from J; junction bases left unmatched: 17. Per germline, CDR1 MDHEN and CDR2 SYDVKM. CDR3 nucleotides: TGTGCCAGCAGTGCCTTTAACCGATTTGGACTAGCGAAGAACACCGGGGAGCTGTTTTTT. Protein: CASSAFNRFGLAKNTGELFF. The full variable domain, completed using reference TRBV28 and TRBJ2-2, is DVKVTQSSRYLVKRTGEKVFLECVQDMDHENMFWYRQDPGLGLRLIYFSYDVKMKEKGDIPEGYSVSREKKERFSLILESASTNQTSMYLCASSAFNRFGLAKNTGELFFGEGSRLTVL.